This entry describes one T cell receptor (beta chain). V was clipped by 2 bases and J by 6 bases, with 10 bases between them. This CDR3 has 13 amino acids. CDR1 and CDR2 from the germline V gene are MDHEN and SYDVKM. The sample is drawn from a study of early T cells in non-severe SARS-CoV-2 infection. TCRdb re-called the 5' RACE reads with MiXCR, one entry per CDR3 protein. This sample has around 100,000 distinct CDR3 sequences, with approximately 16% found just once. The chain links TRBV28 to TRBJ1-2; D is unclear. Sequenced sample: whole blood. The TCR originated in an adult who was a healthcare worker with PCR-confirmed SARS-CoV-2 infection or an uninfected control (not recorded which). This chain's CDR3 is CASSLGTANGYTF. CDR3 coding DNA: TGTGCCAGCAGTTTAGGCACAGCCAATGGCTACACCTTC.